These 5 T cell receptor beta chains originate from one sample sequenced in a study of identical twins. From the 5' RACE reads, TCRdb called clonotypes with MiXCR, one entry per CDR3 protein. Here the sample spans hundreds of thousands of distinct CDR3 sequences, around 8% being singletons. These records were also assigned to another study, of yellow fever vaccine responses in identical twins.

The material sequenced was memory (CD45RO+) T cells sorted from blood. The receptor source for this set is a woman under 30 in good health.

The table lists this clonotype with a few counts. The rearrangement links TRBV2 to TRBJ1-6; 8 bases align to TRBD1. Germline V CDR1 and CDR2: SNHLY, FYNNEI. The CDR3 is 14 amino acids. V dropped 6 bases and J dropped 5; count of bases not matched to a gene: 3. CDR3 residues: CASRKQGDNSPLHF. Here the CDR3 DNA reads TGTGCCAGCAGAAAACAGGGGGATAATTCACCCCTCCACTTT.

J is TRBJ1-4 and V is TRBV18, with unresolved D. Germline V gene sequence: CDR1 KGHSH, CDR2 LQKENI. CDR3 size: 15 residues. Trimming left V 1 base short and J 11 bases short, with 17 bases between. This chain's CDR3 is CASSPQGGGMRKLFF. CDR3 coding DNA: TGTGCCAGCTCACCACAGGGAGGCGGAATGCGCAAACTGTTTTTT.

This clonotype was seen a few times. V gene TRBV27 combines with J gene TRBJ2-5, with D hard to call. Per the germline V gene, CDR1 is MNHEY and CDR2 is SMNVEV (reference sequence). CDR3 length: 13 residues. Trimming cost V 4 bases and J 5 bases, with 11 bases left between them. The CDR3 protein is CASSSYRQETQYF. CDR3 coding DNA: TGTGCCAGCAGTTCTTATCGGCAGGAGACCCAGTACTTC.

This clonotype was counted many times. This CDR3 is CASSPLADPYNEQFF. The CDR3 DNA reads TGTGCCAGCAGTCCATTAGCGGACCCCTACAATGAGCAGTTCTTC. The V and J genes are TRBV27 and TRBJ2-1, with D possibly matching TRBD2 (6 bases). V dropped 5 bases and J dropped 2 bases, with 13 bases sitting between them. Looked up from germline, CDR1 is MNHEY and CDR2 is SMNVEV (reference sequence). This CDR3 contains 15 residues.

This clonotype was seen a handful of times. The rearrangement joins TRBV7-3 to TRBJ2-5; 8 nucleotides line up with TRBD2. With V trimmed by 5 bases and J by 1 base, 3 bases remained unmatched. The CDR3 is made up of 14 amino acids. From germline, CDR1 is SGHTA and CDR2 FQGTGA. For the CDR3, the DNA is TGTGCCAGCAGCGGCGGGGGGTCCCAAGAGACCCAGTACTTC. This translates into CASSGGGSQETQYF.